What follows are 12 T cell receptor beta chains derived from one specimen sequenced in a study of OX40 agonist ivuxolimab in advanced cancers. Libraries were made using the immunoSEQ multiplex PCR assay. TCRdb mirrors the immuneACCESS table, restricted to in-frame sequences. Some clones are absent from its copies; in checked studies, under half trace to an unresolved V gene, and the reason for the others is unknown. Present in this sample are roughly 36,000 clones, 82% of which were seen just once. The ten largest clones take up about 20% of the sample. Sequenced material: CD4+ or CD8+ T cells sorted from blood, taken in a trial of the OX40 agonist ivuxolimab. Source of these receptors: an adult with an advanced solid tumor such as melanoma, head and neck, liver or kidney cancer.

The chain employs TRBV11-2 and TRBJ2-3, with TRBD1 matching over 11 bases. The germline CDR1 and CDR2 sequences are SGHAT and FQNNGV. Trimming took 1 base from V and 8 from J; bases not matched to a gene: 5. This CDR3 comprises 15 residues. CDR3 sequence (DNA): TGTGCCAGCAGCTTAGGGACAGGGGGCTTGAGTACGCAGTATTTT. Its protein product is CASSLGTGGLSTQYF.

The rearrangement joins TRBV19 to TRBJ1-6; the D is unclear. The CDR3 has 13 amino acids. V was pared by 7 bases and J by 7 bases, with 11 bases between. Germline CDR1 and CDR2: LNHDA and SQIVND (reference sequence). The CDR3 sequence: CASNFGENSPLHF. The DNA of the CDR3 is TGTGCCAGTAATTTCGGAGAAAATTCACCCCTCCACTTT.

Turning to this clone: The sample contains more than one DNA sequence encoding this CDR3. This sequence joins TRBV5-1 and TRBJ2-3, with TRBD2 identical over 9 bases. This CDR3 has 15 residues. CDR1 is SGHRS, CDR2 YFSETQ, per germline. V shed 0 bases and J 1 base; nucleotides not matched to a gene: 0. CDR3 sequence reads: CASSLGLAGTDTQYF. As DNA, the CDR3 is TGCGCCAGCAGCTTGGGACTAGCGGGCACAGATACGCAGTATTTT.

DNA for the CDR3: TGCGCCAGCAGCCAAGAGGGTAGTACCGGGGAGCTGTTTTTT. Encoded protein: CASSQEGSTGELFF. The chain recombines TRBV4-3 with TRBJ2-2; D gene unclear. CDR3 length: 14 amino acids. V was pared by 0 bases and J by 5 bases, with 7 bases between. Germline V gives CDR1 LGHNA, CDR2 YSLEER.

This clone showed up just once. The CDR3 coding sequence is TGTGCCAGCAGTTTCCTATTAACCCGGGACAACTATGGCTACACCTTC. Its protein product is CASSFLLTRDNYGYTF. The chain links TRBV6-5 to TRBJ1-2, with TRBD1 as a possible D gene (5 bases). The CDR3 has 16 residues. Germline lookup yields CDR1 MNHEY and CDR2 SVGAGI. Deletions cut 4 bases from V and 2 bases from J, with 17 bases between.

The chain is built from TRBV28 and TRBJ2-5; 7 bases are a match to TRBD2. The end of the DNA fits TRBJ2-7 better, so the J call may be wrong. The CDR3 contains 15 residues. Germline V gene lookup returns CDR1 MDHEN and CDR2 SYDVKM. This chain's CDR3 is CASSPLAEGAYEQYF. DNA for the CDR3: TGTGCCAGCAGTCCTCTAGCGGAAGGGGCCTACGAGCAGTACTTC.

The J gene is TRBJ1-2, the V gene TRBV5-1, with 7 positions matching TRBD1. This CDR3 is built from 17 residues. Germline V gene data show CDR1 as SGHRS and CDR2 as YFSETQ. Trimming at V came to 0 bases and at J to 1 base, leaving 9 bases not matched to a gene. Here the CDR3 DNA reads TGCGCCAGCAGCTTGGCCGGGGGACAGTATCTTAACTATGGCTACACCTTC. It encodes CASSLAGGQYLNYGYTF. The full variable domain, with the rest looked up from reference TRBV5-1 and TRBJ1-2, is KAGVTQTPRYLIKTRGQQVTLSCSPISGHRSVSWYQQTPGQGLQFLFEYFSETQRNKGNFPGRFSGRQFSNSRSEMNVSTLELGDSALYLCASSLAGGQYLNYGYTFGSGTRLTVV.

The rearrangement uses TRBV9 and TRBJ2-7; 7 bases are a match to TRBD1. Per germline, CDR1 SGDLS and CDR2 YYNGEE. Trimming at V came to 1 base and at J to 0 bases, leaving 10 bases not matched to a gene. The CDR3 length is 17 residues. CDR3: CASSVPSGTVLSYEQYF. In nucleotides, the CDR3 is TGTGCCAGCAGCGTACCCTCAGGGACAGTCCTCTCCTACGAGCAGTACTTC.

This clone was seen once. The chain links TRBV28 to TRBJ1-2; tentative D call: TRBD1 (5 bases). The CDR3 is 16 amino acids. Germline V gives CDR1 MDHEN, CDR2 SYDVKM. The V end lost 1 base, the J end lost 4 bases, and 16 bases lay between the germline ends. The DNA of the CDR3 is TGTGCCAGCAGTTTATTGGCCCGGGACGGCTCCTATGGCTACACCTTC. Translating gives CASSLLARDGSYGYTF.

The genes are TRBV7-3 and TRBJ2-3; D is unresolved. CDR1 is SGHTA, CDR2 FQGTGA, per germline. Trimming stripped 4 bases from V and 3 bases from J, with 14 bases between. The CDR3 totals 15 residues. The CDR3 DNA is TGTGCCAGCAGCTCCCTAAGTGCTTTGACAGATACGCAGTATTTT. Translation: CASSSLSALTDTQYF.

This sequence joins TRBV6-5 and TRBJ2-3, with D unclear. CDR1 is MNHEY, CDR2 SVGAGI, per germline. This CDR3 comprises 14 residues. Trimming took off 5 bases at V and 4 bases at J, with 13 bases between the two ends. As DNA, the CDR3 is TGTGCCAGCAGTACCGTCGGAGTGGCAGATACGCAGTATTTT. Protein product: CASSTVGVADTQYF.

The rearrangement joins TRBV18 to TRBJ2-3; D unclear. The germline V gene has CDR1 KGHSH and CDR2 LQKENI. There are 13 residues in the CDR3. Between the trimmed V and J ends, which lost 0 bases and 3 bases, there was a span of 4 bases. The DNA for the CDR3 is TGTGCCAGCTCACCACCGGCGACAGATACGCAGTATTTT. Amino acids: CASSPPATDTQYF.